This note documents a single T cell receptor (beta chain) sequence. The antigen remains undetermined. The source of the sample is a study of cytomegalovirus exposure and HLA in healthy donors. The wider study: Among roughly 180 million T cells, an earlier analysis found 90 million to 130 million unique TCR beta sequences. Study results and limitations: Being productive about 90% or about 30% of the time was typical of most TCR beta V segments in an earlier analysis.

Use of 60 Vbeta and 13 Jbeta primers characterized the PCR. Sequencing used immunoSEQ multiplex PCR; TCRdb keeps in-frame clones, though not all of them. The sample has about 92,000 clones, roughly 80% seen once. The donors (healthy individuals) were bone marrow donors. CDR1 and CDR2 (germline): SGHNT, YYREEE (reference sequence). V lost 2 bases and J 1 base, leaving 12 bases between the germline ends. This CDR3 region has 15 residues. Sequenced sample: PBMCs. This clonotype was sampled from a girl aged 2 to 10 in good health and CMV-seropositive. The chain links TRBV5-4 to TRBJ1-1, with D possibly TRBD1 on 5 matching bases. This CDR3 is CASSFGAGSNTEAFF. The CDR3 DNA follows: TGTGCCAGCAGCTTTGGCGCAGGGTCGAACACTGAAGCTTTCTTT.